A selection of T cell receptor beta chains follows, all from one sample in a study of blood T cell repertoires in COVID-19. Generated by immunoSEQ multiplex PCR, the TCRdb table keeps only in-frame clones and is missing some. This sample has about 130,000 clones; 65% to 90% occur once, and the top ten carry around 2.3%. Sequences were obtained from PBMCs or T cells enriched from blood (not recorded which). The receptor set was obtained from a woman in her 50s who had recovered from COVID-19. CDR3s include the opening cysteine and the closing phenylalanine or tryptophan. A D gene is named only where the DNA matches it firmly. Size values are once, few and many counts, or a class for expanded clones, and some rows have none.

d_gene	j_gene	v_gene	abundance	CDR3aa	CDR3nt
-	TRBJ2-2	TRBV3-1/TRBV3-2	-	CASSQDPSSTGELFF	TGTGCCAGCAGCCAAGATCCTTCGAGCACCGGGGAGCTGTTTTTT
-	TRBJ2-6	TRBV6-1	-	CASSGPRASGGANVLTF	TGTGCCAGCAGTGGACCTCGGGCCTCAGGGGGGGCCAACGTCCTGACTTTC
TRBD2	TRBJ2-3	TRBV5-8	-	CASSLSSGVTDTQYF	TGTGCCAGCAGCTTATCTAGCGGGGTGACAGATACGCAGTATTTT
TRBD1	TRBJ2-7	TRBV6-6	-	CASSKGARTYEQYF	TGTGCCAGCAGTAAGGGGGCGCGGACCTACGAGCAGTACTTC
-	TRBJ1-2	TRBV27	-	CASSLRDNYGYTF	TGTGCCAGCAGTCTCAGGGATAACTATGGCTACACCTTC
-	TRBJ2-7	TRBV14	few	CASSQSRTFYEQYF	TGTGCCAGCAGCCAAAGCCGCACTTTCTACGAGCAGTACTTC
-	TRBJ1-1	TRBV2	-	CASSVRRNTEAFF	TGTGCCAGCAGTGTTCGCAGGAACACTGAAGCTTTCTTT
-	TRBJ2-1	TRBV11-2	-	CASSLAGEYNEQFF	TGTGCCAGCAGCTTAGCGGGAGAGTACAATGAGCAGTTCTTC
TRBD1	TRBJ2-1	TRBV5-5	-	CASSLLRDRRNNEQFF	TGTGCCAGCAGCCTGCTCCGGGACAGGAGAAACAATGAGCAGTTCTTC
-	TRBJ2-7	TRBV27	-	CASRSRETPGGQYF	TGTGCCAGCAGGAGCCGGGAGACACCGGGCGGGCAGTACTTC
TRBD1	TRBJ2-1	TRBV5-6	-	CASSTRTGRGSYNEQFF	TGTGCCAGCAGCACTCGGACAGGACGTGGCTCCTACAATGAGCAGTTCTTC
-	TRBJ2-2	TRBV4-1	once	CASSPLDLVAPGELFF	TGCGCCAGCAGTCCCCTGGACTTAGTAGCACCGGGGGAGCTGTTTTTT
-	TRBJ2-7	TRBV5-1	-	CASSLGVFYEQYF	TGCGCCAGCAGCTTGGGCGTTTTCTACGAGCAGTACTTC
-	TRBJ2-1	TRBV4-1	once	CASSAGYNEQFF	TGCGCCAGCAGCGCAGGGTACAATGAGCAGTTCTTC
TRBD2	TRBJ2-1	TRBV5-1	-	CASSLEGTSNYEQFF	TGCGCCAGCAGCTTGGAAGGGACTAGCAATTATGAGCAGTTCTTC
-	TRBJ1-5	TRBV6-2/TRBV6-3	few	CASRPQGSSNQPQHF	TGTGCCAGCAGGCCTCAGGGTAGCAGCAATCAGCCCCAGCATTTT
-	TRBJ1-2	TRBV3-1/TRBV3-2	-	CASSQDDRPTYGYTF	TGTGCCAGCAGCCAAGATGACAGGCCTACCTATGGCTACACCTTC
-	TRBJ1-3	TRBV7-2	-	CASSLLGNTIYF	TGTGCCAGCAGTCTGTTAGGAAACACCATATATTTT
-	TRBJ2-7	TRBV5-1	once	CASSSATVNAEQYF	TGCGCCAGCAGCTCAGCTACAGTAAATGCCGAGCAGTACTTC
-	TRBJ1-3	TRBV7-9	-	CASSLTSVRNTIYF	TGTGCCAGCAGCTTAACATCTGTTAGAAACACCATATATTTT
-	TRBJ2-1	TRBV27	-	CASSLTQGTYNEQFF	TGTGCCAGCAGTTTAACGCAGGGTACCTACAATGAGCAGTTCTTC
TRBD1	TRBJ2-7	TRBV7-2	-	CASSPGTGPYEQYF	TGTGCCAGCAGCCCCGGGACAGGACCCTACGAGCAGTACTTC
-	TRBJ2-7	TRBV5-6	-	CASSFPGRSYEQYF	TGTGCCAGCAGCTTCCCGGGTCGGTCCTACGAGCAGTACTTC
TRBD2	TRBJ2-3	TRBV11-3	-	CASLAGEIFTDTQYF	TGTGCCAGTTTAGCGGGGGAGATTTTCACAGATACGCAGTATTTT
TRBD1	TRBJ2-7	TRBV7-6	-	CASSLRQGNSYEQYF	TGTGCCAGCAGCCTAAGACAGGGCAACTCCTACGAGCAGTACTTC
-	TRBJ1-3	TRBV18	-	CASSLYREHTIYF	TGTGCCAGCTCCCTCTACAGGGAACACACCATATATTTT
-	TRBJ2-2	TRBV6-5	-	CASSYYDRAGELFF	TGTGCCAGCAGTTACTACGATAGAGCCGGGGAGCTGTTTTTT
TRBD1	TRBJ2-7	TRBV29-1	-	CSASAGTGGHEQYF	TGCAGCGCTTCCGCCGGGACAGGGGGCCACGAGCAGTACTTC
TRBD1	TRBJ1-2	TRBV6-1	-	CASSELGQGVGYGYTF	TGTGCCAGCAGTGAACTCGGGCAGGGGGTCGGCTATGGCTACACCTTC